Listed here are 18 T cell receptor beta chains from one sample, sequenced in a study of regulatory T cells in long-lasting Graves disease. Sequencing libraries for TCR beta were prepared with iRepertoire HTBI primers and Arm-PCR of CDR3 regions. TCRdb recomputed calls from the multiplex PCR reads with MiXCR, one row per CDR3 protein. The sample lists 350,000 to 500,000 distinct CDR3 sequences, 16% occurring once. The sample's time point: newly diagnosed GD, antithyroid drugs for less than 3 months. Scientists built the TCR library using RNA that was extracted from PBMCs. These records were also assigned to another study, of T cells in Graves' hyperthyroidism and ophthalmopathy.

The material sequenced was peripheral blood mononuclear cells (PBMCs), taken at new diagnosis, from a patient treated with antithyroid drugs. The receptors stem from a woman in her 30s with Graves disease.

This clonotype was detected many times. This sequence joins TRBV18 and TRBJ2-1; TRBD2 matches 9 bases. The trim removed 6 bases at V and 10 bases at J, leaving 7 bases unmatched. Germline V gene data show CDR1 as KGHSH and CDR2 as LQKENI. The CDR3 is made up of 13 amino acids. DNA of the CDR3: TGTGCCAGCTCCCAGCGGGAGGCCGCAGAGCAGTTCTTC. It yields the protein CASSQREAAEQFF.

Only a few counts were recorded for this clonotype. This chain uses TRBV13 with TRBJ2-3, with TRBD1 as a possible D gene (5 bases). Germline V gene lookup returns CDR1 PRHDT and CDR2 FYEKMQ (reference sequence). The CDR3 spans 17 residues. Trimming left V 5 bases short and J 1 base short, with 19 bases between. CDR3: CASSPNGLDMGTDTQYF. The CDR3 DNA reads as TGTGCCAGCAGCCCAAACGGATTGGACATGGGCACAGATACGCAGTATTTT.

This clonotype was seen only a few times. CDR3 loop: CAIKPEGEREDRDTQYF. The CDR3 DNA reads TGTGCCATCAAACCCGAGGGGGAGCGGGAGGACAGAGATACGCAGTATTTT. The chain couples TRBV10-3 to TRBJ2-3, with 9 bases identical to TRBD2. The CDR3 spans 17 residues. The trim removed 7 bases at V and 5 bases at J, leaving 16 bases unmatched. The germline V gene encodes CDR1 ENHRY and CDR2 SYGVKD.

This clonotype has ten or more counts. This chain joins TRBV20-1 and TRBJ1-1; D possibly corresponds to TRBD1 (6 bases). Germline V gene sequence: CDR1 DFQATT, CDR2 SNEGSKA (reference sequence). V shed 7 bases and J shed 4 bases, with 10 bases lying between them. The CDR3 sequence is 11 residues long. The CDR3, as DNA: TGCAGTGGGGGGCTTGGCACTGAAGCTTTCTTT. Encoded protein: CSGGLGTEAFF.

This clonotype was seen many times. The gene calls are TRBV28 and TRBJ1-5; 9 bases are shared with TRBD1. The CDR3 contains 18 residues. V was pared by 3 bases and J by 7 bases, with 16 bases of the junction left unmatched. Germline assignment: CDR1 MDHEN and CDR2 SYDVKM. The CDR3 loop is CASSFLTEGQGWEQPQHF. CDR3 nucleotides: TGTGCCAGCAGTTTCCTCACAGAAGGACAGGGGTGGGAACAGCCCCAGCATTTT.

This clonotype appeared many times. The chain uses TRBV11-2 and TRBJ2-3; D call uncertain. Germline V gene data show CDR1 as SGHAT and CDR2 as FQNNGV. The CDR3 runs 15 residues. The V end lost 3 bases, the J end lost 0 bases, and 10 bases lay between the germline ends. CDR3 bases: TGTGCCAGCAGCTTTACACCAACCAGCACAGATACGCAGTATTTT. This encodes CASSFTPTSTDTQYF.

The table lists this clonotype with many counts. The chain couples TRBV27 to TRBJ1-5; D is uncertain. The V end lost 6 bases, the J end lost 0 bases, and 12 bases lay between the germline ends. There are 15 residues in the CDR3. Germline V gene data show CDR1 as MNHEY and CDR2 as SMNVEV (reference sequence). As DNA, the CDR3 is TGTGCCAGCAGACTAACAGAGTATAGCAATCAGCCCCAGCATTTT. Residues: CASRLTEYSNQPQHF.

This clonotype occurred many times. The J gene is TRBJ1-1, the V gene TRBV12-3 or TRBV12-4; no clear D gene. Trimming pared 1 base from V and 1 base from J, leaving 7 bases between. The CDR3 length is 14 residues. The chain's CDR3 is CASSLGARNTEAFF. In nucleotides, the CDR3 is TGTGCCAGCAGTTTAGGGGCCAGGAACACTGAAGCTTTCTTT.

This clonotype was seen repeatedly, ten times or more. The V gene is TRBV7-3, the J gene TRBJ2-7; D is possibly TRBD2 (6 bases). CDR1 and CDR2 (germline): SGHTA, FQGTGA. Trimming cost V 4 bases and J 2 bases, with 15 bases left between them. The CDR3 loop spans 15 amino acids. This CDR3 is CASSSVKRVTYEQYF. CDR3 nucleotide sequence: TGTGCCAGCAGCTCGGTCAAGCGGGTTACCTACGAGCAGTACTTC.

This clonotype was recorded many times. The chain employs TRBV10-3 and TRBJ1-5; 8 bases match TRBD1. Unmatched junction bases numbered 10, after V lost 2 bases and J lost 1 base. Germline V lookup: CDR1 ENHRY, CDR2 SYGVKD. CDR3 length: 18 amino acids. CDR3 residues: CAISERQGFRLSNQPQHF. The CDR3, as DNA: TGTGCCATCAGTGAGAGACAGGGGTTCCGATTAAGCAATCAGCCCCAGCATTTT.

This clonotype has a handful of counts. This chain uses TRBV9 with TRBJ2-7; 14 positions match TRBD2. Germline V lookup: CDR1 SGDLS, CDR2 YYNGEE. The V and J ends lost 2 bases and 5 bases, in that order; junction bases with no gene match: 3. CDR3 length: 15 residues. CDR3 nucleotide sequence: TGTGCCAGCAGCGTGGGACTAGCGGGAGAAGACGAGCAGTACTTC. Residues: CASSVGLAGEDEQYF.

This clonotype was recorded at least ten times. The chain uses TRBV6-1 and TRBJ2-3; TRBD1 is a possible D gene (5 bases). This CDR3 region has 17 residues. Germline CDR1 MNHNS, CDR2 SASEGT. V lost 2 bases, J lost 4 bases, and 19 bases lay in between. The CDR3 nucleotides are TGTGCCAGCAGTGAATATGGTAGGGGCACTTACGCAGATACGCAGTATTTT. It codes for CASSEYGRGTYADTQYF.

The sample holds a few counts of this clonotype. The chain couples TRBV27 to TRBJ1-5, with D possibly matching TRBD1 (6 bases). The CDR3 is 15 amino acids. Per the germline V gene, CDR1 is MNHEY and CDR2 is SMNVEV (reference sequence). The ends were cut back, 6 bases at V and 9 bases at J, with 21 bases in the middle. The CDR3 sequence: CASRRGQLNMWPQHF. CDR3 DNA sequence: TGTGCCAGCAGACGAGGACAGCTGAATATGTGGCCCCAGCATTTT.

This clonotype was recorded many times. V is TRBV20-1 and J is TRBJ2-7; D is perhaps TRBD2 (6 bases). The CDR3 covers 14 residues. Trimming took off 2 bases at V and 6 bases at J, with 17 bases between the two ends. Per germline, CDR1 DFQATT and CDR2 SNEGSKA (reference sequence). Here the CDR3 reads CSARPSRTISEQYF. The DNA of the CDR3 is TGCAGTGCTAGACCCTCAAGGACTATTTCCGAGCAGTACTTC.

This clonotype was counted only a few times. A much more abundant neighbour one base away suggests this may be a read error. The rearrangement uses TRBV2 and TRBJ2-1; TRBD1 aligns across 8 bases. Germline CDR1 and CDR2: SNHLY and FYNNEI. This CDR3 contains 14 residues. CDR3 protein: CSSSDRGPADEQFF. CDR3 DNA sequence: TGTTCCAGCAGTGACAGGGGCCCTGCGGATGAGCAGTTCTTC.

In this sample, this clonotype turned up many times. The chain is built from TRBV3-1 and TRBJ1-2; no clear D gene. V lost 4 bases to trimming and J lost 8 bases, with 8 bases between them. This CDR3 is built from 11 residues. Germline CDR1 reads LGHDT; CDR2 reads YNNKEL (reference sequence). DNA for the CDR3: TGTGCCAGCAGCCTGATGGGGGGCTACACCTTC. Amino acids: CASSLMGGYTF.

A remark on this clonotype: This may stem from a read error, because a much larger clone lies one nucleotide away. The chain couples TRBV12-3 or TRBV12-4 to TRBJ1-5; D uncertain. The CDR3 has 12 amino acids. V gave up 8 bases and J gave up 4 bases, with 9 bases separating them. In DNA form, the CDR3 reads TGTGCCAGCGCGAACGGGAATCAGCCCCAGCATTTT. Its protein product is CASANGNQPQHF.

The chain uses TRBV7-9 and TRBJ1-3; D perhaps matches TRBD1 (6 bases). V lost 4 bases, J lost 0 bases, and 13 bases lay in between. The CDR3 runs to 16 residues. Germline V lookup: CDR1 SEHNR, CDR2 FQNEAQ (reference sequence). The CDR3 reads CASSSETGRSGNTIYF. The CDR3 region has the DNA TGTGCCAGCAGCTCGGAGACAGGCCGCTCTGGAAACACCATATATTTT.